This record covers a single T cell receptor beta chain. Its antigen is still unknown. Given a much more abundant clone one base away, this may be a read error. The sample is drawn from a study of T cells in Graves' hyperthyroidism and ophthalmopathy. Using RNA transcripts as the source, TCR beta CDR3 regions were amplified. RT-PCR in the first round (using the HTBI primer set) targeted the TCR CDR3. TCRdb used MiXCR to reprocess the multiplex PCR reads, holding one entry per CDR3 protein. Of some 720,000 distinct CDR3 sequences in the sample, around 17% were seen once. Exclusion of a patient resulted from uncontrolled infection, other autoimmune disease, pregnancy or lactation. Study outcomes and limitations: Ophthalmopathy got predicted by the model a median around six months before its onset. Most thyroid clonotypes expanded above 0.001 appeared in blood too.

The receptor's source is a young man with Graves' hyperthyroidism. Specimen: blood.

The DNA for the CDR3 is TGTGCCAGCAGGGACAATCAGCCCCAGCATTTT. It translates to CASRDNQPQHF. The chain joins TRBV6-1 to TRBJ1-5; the D is unclear. The CDR3 is made up of 11 amino acids. The germline V gene encodes CDR1 MNHNS and CDR2 SASEGT. Trimming stripped 6 bases from V and 3 bases from J, with 3 bases between.